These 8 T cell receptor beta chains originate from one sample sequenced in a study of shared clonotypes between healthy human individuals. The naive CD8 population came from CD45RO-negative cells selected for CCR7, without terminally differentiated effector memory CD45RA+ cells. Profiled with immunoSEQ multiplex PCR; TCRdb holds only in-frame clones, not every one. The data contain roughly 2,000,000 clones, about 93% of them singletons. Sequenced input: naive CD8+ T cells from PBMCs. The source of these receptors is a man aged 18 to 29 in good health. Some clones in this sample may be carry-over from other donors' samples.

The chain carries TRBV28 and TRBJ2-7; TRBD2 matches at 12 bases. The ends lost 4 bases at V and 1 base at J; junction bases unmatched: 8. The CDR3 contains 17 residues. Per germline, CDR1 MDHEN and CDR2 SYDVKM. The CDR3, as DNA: TGTGCCAGCAGTTCCCCCCGACTAGCGGGAGTTTCCTACGAGCAGTACTTC. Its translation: CASSSPRLAGVSYEQYF.

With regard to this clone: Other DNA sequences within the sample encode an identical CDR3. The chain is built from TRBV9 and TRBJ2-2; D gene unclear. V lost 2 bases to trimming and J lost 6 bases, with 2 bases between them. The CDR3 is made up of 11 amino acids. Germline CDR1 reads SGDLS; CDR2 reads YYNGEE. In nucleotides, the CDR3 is TGTGCCAGCAGCGTTCCCGGGGAGCTGTTTTTT. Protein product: CASSVPGELFF.

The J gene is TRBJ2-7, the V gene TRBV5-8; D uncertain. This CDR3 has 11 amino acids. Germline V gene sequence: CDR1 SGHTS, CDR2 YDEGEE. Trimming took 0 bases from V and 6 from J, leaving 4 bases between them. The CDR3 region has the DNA TGTGCCAGCAGCTTGGTGGGCGAGCAGTACTTC. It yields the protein CASSLVGEQYF.

CDR3 nucleotides: TGTGCCAGCAGCCAGGAAGAGGACGGACACTACGAGCAGTACTTC. Translation gives CASSQEEDGHYEQYF. The V call is TRBV14, the J call TRBJ2-7, with D possibly being TRBD1 (5 bases). V was pared by 3 bases and J by 3 bases, with 15 bases between. Germline loops: CDR1 SGHDN, CDR2 FVKESK. This CDR3 comprises 15 residues.

CDR3 bases: TGTGCCAGTAGCCCCATTTTAGCGGGAGACACAGATACGCAGTATTTT. It specifies CASSPILAGDTDTQYF. The chain couples TRBV19 to TRBJ2-3; 9 bases agree with TRBD2. CDR1 and CDR2 (germline): LNHDA, SQIVND (reference sequence). The V and J ends lost 6 bases and 2 bases, in that order; junction bases with no gene match: 9. CDR3 size: 16 residues.

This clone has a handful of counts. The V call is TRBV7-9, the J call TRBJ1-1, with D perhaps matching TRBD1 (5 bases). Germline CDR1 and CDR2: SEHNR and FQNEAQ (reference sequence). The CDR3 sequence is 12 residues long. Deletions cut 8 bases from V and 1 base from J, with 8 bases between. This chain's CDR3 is CASAGGNTEAFF. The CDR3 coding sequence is TGTGCCAGCGCGGGGGGGAACACTGAAGCTTTCTTT.

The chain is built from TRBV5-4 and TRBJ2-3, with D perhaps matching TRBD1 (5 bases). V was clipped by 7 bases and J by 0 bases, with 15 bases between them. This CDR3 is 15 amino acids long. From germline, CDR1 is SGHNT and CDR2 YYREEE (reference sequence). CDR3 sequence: CASSVAGPSTDTQYF. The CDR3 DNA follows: TGTGCCAGCTCTGTCGCAGGGCCCAGCACAGATACGCAGTATTTT. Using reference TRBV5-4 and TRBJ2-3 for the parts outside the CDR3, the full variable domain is ETGVTQSPTHLIKTRGQQVTLRCSSQSGHNTVSWYQQALGQGPQFIFQYYREEENGRGNFPPRFSGLQFPNYSSELNVNALELDDSALYLCASSVAGPSTDTQYFGPGTRLTVL.

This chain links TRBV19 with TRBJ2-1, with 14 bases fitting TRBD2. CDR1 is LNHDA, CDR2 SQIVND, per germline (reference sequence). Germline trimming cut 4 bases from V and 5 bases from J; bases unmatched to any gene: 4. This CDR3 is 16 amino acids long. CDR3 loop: CASSTWTSGRNNEQFF. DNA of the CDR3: TGTGCCAGTAGTACGTGGACTAGCGGGAGGAACAATGAGCAGTTCTTC.